The table lists the clone carrying this T cell receptor beta chain with a few counts. The sample comes from a study of T-cell memory formation after mild COVID-19. Using its own MiXCR run on the 5' RACE reads, TCRdb lists one record per CDR3 protein. Of a few hundred thousand distinct CDR3 sequences listed, roughly 13% are singletons. The CDR3 sequence is 17 residues long. CDR1 is SGHVS, CDR2 FNYEAQ, per germline. Trimming took 1 base from V and 3 from J; bases not matched to a gene: 8. The clonotype originates from a young man who had mild COVID-19 (a few samples of this study predate the infection). Cell type and time point are not known. The sample taken for sequencing was PBMCs or a T cell subset sorted from them (not recorded which). V is TRBV7-6 and J is TRBJ2-7; 11 positions agree with TRBD2. In DNA form, the CDR3 reads TGTGCCAGCAGCTTAGGCCCCGGGACTAGCGGAGACTACGAGCAGTACTTC. Its protein is CASSLGPGTSGDYEQYF.